The text below deals with one T cell receptor (beta chain). What it binds is not known. J lost 3 bases, V lost 3 bases, and 8 bases had no gene match. Germline values: CDR1 MDHEN, CDR2 SYDVKM. The CDR3 runs to 16 residues. TCRdb's table, derived via immunoSEQ multiplex PCR, lists solely in-frame clones and lacks some. This sample has some 30,000 clones; more than 75% occur once, and the top ten carry roughly a tenth. These data come from a study of somatic mutations in cytotoxic T cells in rheumatoid arthritis. General study results and limits: Over 20% of CD8+ cells belonged to the largest CD8+ clone in about an eighth of the roughly 60 patients. A rise in CD8+ clonality with age was seen in rheumatoid arthritis patients but not in healthy controls. Clonality measured in CD8+ T cells did not differ significantly between rheumatoid arthritis patients and age-matched healthy controls.

This clonotype originated in an adult with rheumatoid arthritis. Sample: CD8+ T cells sorted from blood. The chain uses TRBV28 and TRBJ2-1, with 7 bases that match TRBD2. CDR3 in amino acids: CASSFSGSGFYNEQFF. For the CDR3, the DNA is TGTGCCAGCAGTTTTTCGGGTAGCGGGTTCTACAATGAGCAGTTCTTC.